The clone carrying this T cell receptor beta chain was detected only once. As yet, its antigen is unknown. The data are from a study of OX40 agonist ivuxolimab in advanced cancers. Whole-study results and caveats: Clonal expansion by week 6 occurred in CD4+ and CD8+ blood T cells (at 0.1 to 3.0 mg/kg).

The CDR3 is made up of 13 amino acids. V was cut by 2 bases and J by 5 bases, with 9 bases left in between. Germline CDR1 and CDR2: MGHRA and YSYEKL. Produced via immunoSEQ multiplex PCR; TCRdb's table is partial and in-frame only. The sample has approximately 58,000 clones, less than 95% seen once. This sequence originates from an adult with an advanced solid tumor such as melanoma, head and neck, liver or kidney cancer. This sequence joins TRBV4-1 and TRBJ2-5; the D call may be TRBD1 or TRBD2 (5 bases each). The source material was CD4+ or CD8+ T cells sorted from blood, sampled in a trial of the OX40 agonist ivuxolimab. The CDR3 coding sequence is TGCGCCAGCAGCCAATCCAGGGACGAGACCCAGTACTTC. This codes for CASSQSRDETQYF.